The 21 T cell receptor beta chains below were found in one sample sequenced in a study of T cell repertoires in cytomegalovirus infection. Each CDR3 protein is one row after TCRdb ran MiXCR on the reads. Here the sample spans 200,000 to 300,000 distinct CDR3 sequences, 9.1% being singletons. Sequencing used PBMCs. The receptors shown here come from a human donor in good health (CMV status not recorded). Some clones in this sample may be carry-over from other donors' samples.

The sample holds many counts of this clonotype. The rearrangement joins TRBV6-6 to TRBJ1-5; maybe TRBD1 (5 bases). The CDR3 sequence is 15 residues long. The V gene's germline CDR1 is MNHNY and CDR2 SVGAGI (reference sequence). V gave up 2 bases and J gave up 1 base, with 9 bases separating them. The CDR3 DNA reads TGTGCCAGCAGTTACGCGTCAGGGAGCAATCAGCCCCAGCATTTT. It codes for CASSYASGSNQPQHF.

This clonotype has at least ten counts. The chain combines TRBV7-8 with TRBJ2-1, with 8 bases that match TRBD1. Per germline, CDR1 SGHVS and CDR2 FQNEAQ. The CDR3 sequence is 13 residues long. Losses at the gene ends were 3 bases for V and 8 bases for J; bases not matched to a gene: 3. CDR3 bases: TGTGCCAGCAGCTTTCAGGGGGCCGATGAGCAGTTCTTC. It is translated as CASSFQGADEQFF.

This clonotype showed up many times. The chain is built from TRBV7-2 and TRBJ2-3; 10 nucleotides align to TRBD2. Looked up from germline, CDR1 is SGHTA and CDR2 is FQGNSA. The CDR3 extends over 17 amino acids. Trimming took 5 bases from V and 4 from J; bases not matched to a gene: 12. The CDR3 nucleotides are TGTGCCAGCAGCCCCGGTCGAGGAGCGGGAGGGGCAGATACGCAGTATTTT. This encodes CASSPGRGAGGADTQYF.

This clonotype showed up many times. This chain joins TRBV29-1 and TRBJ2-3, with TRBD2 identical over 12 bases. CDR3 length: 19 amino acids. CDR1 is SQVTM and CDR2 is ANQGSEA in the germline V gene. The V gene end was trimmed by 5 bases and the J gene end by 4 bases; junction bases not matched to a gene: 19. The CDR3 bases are TGCAGCGTTCGAGCCCCTAGCGGGGGGGCGGTAATTTCATCAGATACGCAGTATTTT. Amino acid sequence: CSVRAPSGGAVISSDTQYF.

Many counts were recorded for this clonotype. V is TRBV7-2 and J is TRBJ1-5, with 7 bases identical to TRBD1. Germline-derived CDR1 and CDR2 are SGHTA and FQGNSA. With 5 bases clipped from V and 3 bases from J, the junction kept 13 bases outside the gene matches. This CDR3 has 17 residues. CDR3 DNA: TGTGCCAGCAGCCCGGGGGGACAGTTAAACTCCAATCAGCCCCAGCATTTT. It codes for CASSPGGQLNSNQPQHF.

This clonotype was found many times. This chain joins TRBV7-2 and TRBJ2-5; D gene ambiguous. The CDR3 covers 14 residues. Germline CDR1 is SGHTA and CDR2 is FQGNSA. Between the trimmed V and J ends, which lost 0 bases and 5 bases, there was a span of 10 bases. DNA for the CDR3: TGTGCCAGCAGCTTAGCCGGAAGCCTGGAGACCCAGTACTTC. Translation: CASSLAGSLETQYF.

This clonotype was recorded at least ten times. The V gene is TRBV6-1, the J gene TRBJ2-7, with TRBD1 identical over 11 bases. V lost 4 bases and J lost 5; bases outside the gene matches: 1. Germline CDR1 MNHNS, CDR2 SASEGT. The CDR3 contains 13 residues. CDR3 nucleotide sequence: TGTGCCAGCAGTGGGGACAGGGGGAACGAGCAGTACTTC. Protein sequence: CASSGDRGNEQYF.

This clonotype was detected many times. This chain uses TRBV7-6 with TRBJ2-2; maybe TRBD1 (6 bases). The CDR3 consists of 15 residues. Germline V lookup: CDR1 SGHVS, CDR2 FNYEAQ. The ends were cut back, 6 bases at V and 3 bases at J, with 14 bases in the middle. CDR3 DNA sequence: TGTGCCAGCAGTGGGGGCAGGGGTGACACCGGGGAGCTGTTTTTT. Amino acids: CASSGGRGDTGELFF. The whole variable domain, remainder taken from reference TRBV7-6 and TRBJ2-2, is GAGVSQSPRYKVTKRGQDVALRCDPISGHVSLYWYRQALGQGPEFLTYFNYEAQQDKSGLPNDRFSAERPEGSISTLTIQRTEQRDSAMYRCASSGGRGDTGELFFGEGSRLTVL.

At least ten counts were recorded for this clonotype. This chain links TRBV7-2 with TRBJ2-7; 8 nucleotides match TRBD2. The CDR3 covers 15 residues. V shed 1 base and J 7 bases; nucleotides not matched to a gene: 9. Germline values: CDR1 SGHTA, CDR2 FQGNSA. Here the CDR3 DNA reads TGTGCCAGCAGCTTAGAGCCTAGCGGGTGGGGGGAGCAGTACTTC. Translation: CASSLEPSGWGEQYF.

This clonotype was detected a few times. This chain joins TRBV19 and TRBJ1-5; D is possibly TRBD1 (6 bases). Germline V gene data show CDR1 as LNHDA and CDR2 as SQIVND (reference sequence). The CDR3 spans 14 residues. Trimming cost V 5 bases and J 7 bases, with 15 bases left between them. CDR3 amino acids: CASSAPRGHQPQHF. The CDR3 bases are TGTGCCAGTAGTGCCCCCAGGGGTCACCAGCCCCAGCATTTT.

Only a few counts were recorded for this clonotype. The CDR3 sequence: CASRGVHNEQFF. The CDR3 DNA sequence: TGTGCCAGCAGAGGGGTTCACAATGAGCAGTTCTTC. This chain uses TRBV6-2 or TRBV6-3 with TRBJ2-1; D possibly corresponds to TRBD1 (5 bases). The CDR3 extends over 12 amino acids. Trimming cost V 6 bases and J 5 bases, with 8 bases left between them. The germline gives CDR1 MNHEY, CDR2 SVGEGT.

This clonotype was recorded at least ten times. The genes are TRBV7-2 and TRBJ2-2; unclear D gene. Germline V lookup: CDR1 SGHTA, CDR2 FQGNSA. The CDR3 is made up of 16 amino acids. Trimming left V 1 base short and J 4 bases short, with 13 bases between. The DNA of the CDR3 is TGTGCCAGCAGCTTAGTTGGGCTAGGCGGCACCGGGGAGCTGTTTTTT. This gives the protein CASSLVGLGGTGELFF.

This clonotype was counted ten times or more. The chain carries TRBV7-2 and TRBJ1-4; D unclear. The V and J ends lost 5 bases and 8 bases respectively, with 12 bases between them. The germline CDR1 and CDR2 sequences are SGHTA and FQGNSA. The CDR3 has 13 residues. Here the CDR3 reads CASSQNRVEKLFF. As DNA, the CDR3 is TGTGCCAGCAGCCAGAATCGAGTGGAAAAACTGTTTTTT.

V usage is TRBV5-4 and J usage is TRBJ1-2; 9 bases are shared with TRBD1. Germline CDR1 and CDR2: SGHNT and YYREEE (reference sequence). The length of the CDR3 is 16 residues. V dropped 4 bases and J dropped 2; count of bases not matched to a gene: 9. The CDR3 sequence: CASSTGGQGGNYGYTF. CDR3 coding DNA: TGTGCCAGCAGCACAGGGGGCCAGGGCGGAAACTATGGCTACACCTTC. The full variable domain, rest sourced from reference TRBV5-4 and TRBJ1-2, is ETGVTQSPTHLIKTRGQQVTLRCSSQSGHNTVSWYQQALGQGPQFIFQYYREEENGRGNFPPRFSGLQFPNYSSELNVNALELDDSALYLCASSTGGQGGNYGYTFGSGTRLTVV.

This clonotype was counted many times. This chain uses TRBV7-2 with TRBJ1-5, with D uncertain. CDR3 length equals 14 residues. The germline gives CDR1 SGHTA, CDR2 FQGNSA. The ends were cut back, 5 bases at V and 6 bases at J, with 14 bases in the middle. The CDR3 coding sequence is TGTGCCAGCAGCCTCAAATTAGCGGGTCAGCCCCAGCATTTT. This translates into CASSLKLAGQPQHF.

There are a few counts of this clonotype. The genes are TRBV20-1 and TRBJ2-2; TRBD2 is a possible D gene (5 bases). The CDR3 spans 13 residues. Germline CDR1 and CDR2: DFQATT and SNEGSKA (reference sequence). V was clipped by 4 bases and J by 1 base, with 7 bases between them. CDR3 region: CSANRENTGELFF. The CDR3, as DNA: TGCAGTGCTAACCGGGAGAACACCGGGGAGCTGTTTTTT.

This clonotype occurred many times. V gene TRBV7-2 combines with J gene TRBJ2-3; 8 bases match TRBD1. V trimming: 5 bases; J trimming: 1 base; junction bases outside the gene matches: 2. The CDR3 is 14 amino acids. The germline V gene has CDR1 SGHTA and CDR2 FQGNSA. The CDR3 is CASSMDRGTDTQYF. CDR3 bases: TGTGCCAGCAGCATGGACAGGGGCACAGATACGCAGTATTTT.

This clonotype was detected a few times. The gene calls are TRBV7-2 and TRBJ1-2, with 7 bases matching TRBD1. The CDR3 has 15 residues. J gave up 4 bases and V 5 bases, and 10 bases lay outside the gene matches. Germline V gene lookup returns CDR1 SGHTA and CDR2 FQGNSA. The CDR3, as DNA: TGTGCCAGCAGCGCCGCAGGGGGGTCTGGCTATGGCTACACCTTC. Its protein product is CASSAAGGSGYGYTF.

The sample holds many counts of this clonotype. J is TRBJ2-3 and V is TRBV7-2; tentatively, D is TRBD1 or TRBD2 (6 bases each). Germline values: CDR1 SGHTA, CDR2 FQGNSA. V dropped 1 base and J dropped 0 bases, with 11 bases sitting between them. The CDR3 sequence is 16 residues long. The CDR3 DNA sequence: TGTGCCAGCAGCTTAGGTCACGGGGGCAGCACAGATACGCAGTATTTT. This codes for CASSLGHGGSTDTQYF.

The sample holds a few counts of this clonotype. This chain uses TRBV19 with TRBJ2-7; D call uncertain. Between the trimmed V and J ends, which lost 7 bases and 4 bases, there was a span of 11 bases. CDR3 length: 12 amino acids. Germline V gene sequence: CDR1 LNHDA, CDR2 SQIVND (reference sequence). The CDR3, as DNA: TGTGCCAGTATGGGCAGACGTTACGAGCAGTACTTC. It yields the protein CASMGRRYEQYF.

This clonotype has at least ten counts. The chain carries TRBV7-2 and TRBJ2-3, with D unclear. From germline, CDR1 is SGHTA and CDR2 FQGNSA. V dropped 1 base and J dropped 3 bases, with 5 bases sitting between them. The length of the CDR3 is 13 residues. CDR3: CASSLGVTDTQYF. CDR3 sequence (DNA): TGTGCCAGCAGCTTAGGTGTTACAGATACGCAGTATTTT.